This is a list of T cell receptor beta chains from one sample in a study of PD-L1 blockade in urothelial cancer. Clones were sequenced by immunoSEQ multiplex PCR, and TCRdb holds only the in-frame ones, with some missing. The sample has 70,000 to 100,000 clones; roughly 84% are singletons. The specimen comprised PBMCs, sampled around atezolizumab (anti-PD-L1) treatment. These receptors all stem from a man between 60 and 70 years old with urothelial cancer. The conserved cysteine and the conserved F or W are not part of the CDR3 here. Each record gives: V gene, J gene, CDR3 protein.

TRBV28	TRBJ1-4	ASNPRGPGYEKLF
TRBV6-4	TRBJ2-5	ASNQSGGASETQY
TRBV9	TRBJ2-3	ASSLSDTQY
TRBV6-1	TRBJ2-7	ASWGTGESYEQY
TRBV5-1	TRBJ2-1	ASSLSMAGGPQSEQF
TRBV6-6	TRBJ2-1	ASSYGTSNNEQF
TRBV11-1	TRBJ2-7	ASSPNRGLAGYEQY
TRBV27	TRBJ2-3	ASSLTNTDTQY
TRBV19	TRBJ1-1	ASSIAEGLTAEAF
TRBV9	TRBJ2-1	ASSVEGLAVNNEQF
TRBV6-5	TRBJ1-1	ASRAGNTEAF
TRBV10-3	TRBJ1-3	ATRAGNTIY
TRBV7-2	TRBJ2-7	ASSSQAGGYEQY
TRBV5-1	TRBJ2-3	ASSSSGGASTDTQY
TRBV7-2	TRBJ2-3	ASSRQDTQY
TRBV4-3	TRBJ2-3	ASSQERLPGTSVTDTQY
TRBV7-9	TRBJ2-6	ASTPANVLT
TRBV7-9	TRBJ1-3	ASSSTGGSGNTIY
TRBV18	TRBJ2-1	ASSRTGTENEQF
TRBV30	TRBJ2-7	AWSPTTYEQY
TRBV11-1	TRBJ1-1	ASSLASGGPGD
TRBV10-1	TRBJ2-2	ASSGQGTNTGELF
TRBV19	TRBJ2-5	ASSILSPGQETQY
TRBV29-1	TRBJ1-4	SVAITGTNEKLF
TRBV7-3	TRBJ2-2	ASSPETLDGELF
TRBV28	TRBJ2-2	ASSDSNTGELF
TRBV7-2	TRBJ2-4	ASSLIAVLAKNIQY
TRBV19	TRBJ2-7	ASSVHQGDLNYEQY
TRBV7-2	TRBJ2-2	ASSSLSRAAGELF
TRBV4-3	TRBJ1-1	ASTLVIDLLSEAF
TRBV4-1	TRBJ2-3	ASSQESRDTDTQY
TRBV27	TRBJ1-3	ASSLAGTGNTIY
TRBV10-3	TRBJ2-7	AISESSPGPYEQY
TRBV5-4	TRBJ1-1	ASSPSTDRATEAF
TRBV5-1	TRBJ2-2	ASSFDRNTGELF
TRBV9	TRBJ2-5	ASSVDGSGGRSETQY
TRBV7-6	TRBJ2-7	ASSSTISGTRPYEQY
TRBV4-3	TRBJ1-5	ASSQDRGDWNQPQH
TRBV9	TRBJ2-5	ASSDTSGELETQY
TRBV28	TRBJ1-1	ASSPGGQVYTEAF
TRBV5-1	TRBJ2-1	ASSLGQGPGEQF